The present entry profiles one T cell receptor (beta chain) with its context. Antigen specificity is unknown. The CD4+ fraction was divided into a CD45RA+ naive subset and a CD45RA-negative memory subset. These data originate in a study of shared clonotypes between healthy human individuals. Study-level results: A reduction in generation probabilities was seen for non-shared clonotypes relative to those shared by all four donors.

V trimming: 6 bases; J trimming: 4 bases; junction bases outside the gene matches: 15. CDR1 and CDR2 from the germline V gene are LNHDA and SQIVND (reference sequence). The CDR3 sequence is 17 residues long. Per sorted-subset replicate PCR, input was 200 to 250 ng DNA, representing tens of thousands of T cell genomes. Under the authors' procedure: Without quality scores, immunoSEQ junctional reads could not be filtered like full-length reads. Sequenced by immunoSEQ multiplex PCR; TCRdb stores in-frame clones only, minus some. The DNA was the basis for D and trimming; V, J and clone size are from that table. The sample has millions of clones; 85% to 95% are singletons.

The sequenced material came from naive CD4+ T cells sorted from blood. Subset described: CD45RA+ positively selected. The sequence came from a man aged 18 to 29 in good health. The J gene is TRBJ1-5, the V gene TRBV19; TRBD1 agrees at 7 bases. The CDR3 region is CASRETHRGVRNQPQHF. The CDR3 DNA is TGTGCCAGTAGGGAAACCCACAGGGGAGTTAGGAATCAGCCCCAGCATTTT.